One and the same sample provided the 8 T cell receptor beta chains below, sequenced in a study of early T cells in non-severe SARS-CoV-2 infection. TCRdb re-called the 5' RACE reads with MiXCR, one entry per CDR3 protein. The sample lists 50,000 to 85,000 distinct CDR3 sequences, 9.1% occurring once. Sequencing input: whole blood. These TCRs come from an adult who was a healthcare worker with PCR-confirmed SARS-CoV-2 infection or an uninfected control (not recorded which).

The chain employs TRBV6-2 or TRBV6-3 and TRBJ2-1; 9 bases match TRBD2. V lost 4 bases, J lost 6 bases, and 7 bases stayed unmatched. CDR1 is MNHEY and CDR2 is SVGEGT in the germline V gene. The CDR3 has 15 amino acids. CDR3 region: CASSSRLADFNEQFF. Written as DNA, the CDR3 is TGTGCCAGCAGTTCTCGACTAGCGGATTTCAATGAGCAGTTCTTC.

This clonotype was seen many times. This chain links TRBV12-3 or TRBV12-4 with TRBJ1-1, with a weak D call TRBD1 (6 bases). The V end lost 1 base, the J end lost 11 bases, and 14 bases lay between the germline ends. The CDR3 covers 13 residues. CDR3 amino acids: CASSLGGQGAAFF. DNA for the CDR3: TGTGCCAGCAGTTTAGGGGGGCAGGGAGCGGCTTTCTTT.

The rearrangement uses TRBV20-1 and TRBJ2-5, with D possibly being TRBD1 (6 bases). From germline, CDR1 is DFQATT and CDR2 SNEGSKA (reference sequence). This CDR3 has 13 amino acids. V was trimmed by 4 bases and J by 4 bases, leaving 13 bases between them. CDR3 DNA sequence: TGCAGTGCTAAGACAGGTGGAATAGAGACCCAGTACTTC. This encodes CSAKTGGIETQYF.

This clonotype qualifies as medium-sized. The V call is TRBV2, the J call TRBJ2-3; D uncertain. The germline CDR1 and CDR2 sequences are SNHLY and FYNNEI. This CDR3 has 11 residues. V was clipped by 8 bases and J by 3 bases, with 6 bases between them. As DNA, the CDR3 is TGTGCCAGCTCGACGACAGATACGCAGTATTTT. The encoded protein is CASSTTDTQYF.

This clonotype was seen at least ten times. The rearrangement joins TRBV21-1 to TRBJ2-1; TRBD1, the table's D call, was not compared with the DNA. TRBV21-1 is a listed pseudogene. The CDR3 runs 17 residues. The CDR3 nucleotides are TGTGCCAGCAGCGGAGAAGAGGGGCAGGGGCGATACAATGAGCAGTTCTTC. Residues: CASSGEEGQGRYNEQFF.

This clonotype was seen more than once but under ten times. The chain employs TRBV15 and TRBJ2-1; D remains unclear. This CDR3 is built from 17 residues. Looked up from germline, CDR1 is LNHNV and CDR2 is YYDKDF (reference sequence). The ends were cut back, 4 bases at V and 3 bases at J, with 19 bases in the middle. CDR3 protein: CATSTNPTTSLYNEQFF. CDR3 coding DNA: TGTGCCACCAGCACTAACCCGACCACCTCCCTCTACAATGAGCAGTTCTTC.

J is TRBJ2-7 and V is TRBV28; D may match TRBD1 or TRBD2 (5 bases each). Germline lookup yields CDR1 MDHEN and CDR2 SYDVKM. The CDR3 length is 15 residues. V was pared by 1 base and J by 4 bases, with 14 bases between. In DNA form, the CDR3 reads TGTGCCAGCAGTTTATCGCCCGGGGCCGGGTACGAGCAGTACTTC. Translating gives CASSLSPGAGYEQYF.

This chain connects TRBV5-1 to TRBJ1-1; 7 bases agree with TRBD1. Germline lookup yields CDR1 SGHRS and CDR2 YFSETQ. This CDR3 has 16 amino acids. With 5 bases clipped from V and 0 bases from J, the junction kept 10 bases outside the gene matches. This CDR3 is CASRGDRSSLNTEAFF. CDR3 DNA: TGCGCCAGCAGAGGGGACAGATCAAGTCTGAACACTGAAGCTTTCTTT.